This T cell receptor (beta chain) came from a study of T cell responses to AZD1222 COVID-19 vaccine (dated by TCRdb to about 2021). The study in broad terms: A total of about 230 trial participants underwent TCR sequencing, of whom roughly 210 received two doses of AZD1222 and about 25 received two doses of the MenACWY control vaccine. Trial participants were enrolled into age subgroups of 18-55, 56-69 and 70-plus years, which contained 148, 28 and 57 TCR-sequenced participants, respectively. The research as a whole found: Most participants were white British and females outnumbered males, and the authors suggested that clonal diversity may have been underestimated. Spike-specific TCR breadth and depth rose significantly after two AZD1222 doses compared with day 0 and with MenACWY recipients. No day 14 peak-response samples were available, so repertoires were characterized only after the peak T cell response. In the small 56-69-year group, the increase in depth fell short of significance, most likely because of low power. Epitopes outside the regions mutated in the B.1.351 and B.1.1.7 variants were reportedly recognized by nearly half of the unique spike-specific TCRs. The vaccine-associated CD4 TCRs covered the entire spike protein, and the dominant responses fell in regions 160-218 and 743-854. Only a handful of AZD1222 recipients were SARS-CoV-2 seropositive at baseline, limiting conclusions about previously exposed vaccinees.

This clone was observed once. Its antigen is still unknown. The input lacks base qualities; no much larger clone sits a single base away. From a lookup of the germline V gene (reference sequence), CDR1 and CDR2 are MNHEY and SMNVEV. Unmatched junction bases come to 10, with V trimmed by 6 bases and J by 5 bases. From the cysteine through the phenylalanine, the CDR3 covers 15 amino acids. CDR3 DNA is the only sequence kept; it has 45 bases, read in frame from the first base. The CDR3 regions of human TCRbeta chains were analyzed by immunosequencing. Per the original workflow: TCRs in the repertoires were matched against a reference library of SARS-CoV-2-specific TCRs that had been generated with the MIRA antigen-specificity platform. Breadth was defined as the fraction of unique TCRs that were SARS-CoV-2-associated, and depth was defined as the fraction of total T cells that were SARS-CoV-2-associated. Using the MIRA data, every spike-specific TCR was mapped to the spike region that the TCR reacted to and assigned to either a CD4 or a CD8 class. Log10-transformed breadth and depth values were compared by one-way ANOVA with Sidak's multiple comparisons tests. TCRdb carries this immuneACCESS record with in-frame sequences only. Its versions omit some clonotypes, under half of them owing to an unresolved V gene in the studies checked, with the rest unexplained. For V, J and clone size, that table is used; D and trimming come from the DNA. In this sample the table shows roughly 100,000 clones, 80% to 90% of which occur a single time. Of the sample, about 40% is held by the ten largest clones.

What this sample's time point label stands for: about 28 days (+/-7) after the second vaccine dose. Because spike-specific TCR depth and breadth did not differ between the two schedules, AZD1222 recipients who got a second dose at roughly 4 weeks were pooled with those who got a second dose at roughly 12 weeks. Vaccinee samples were obtained from the UK trials COV001 and COV002, which included a single-blind randomized controlled phase 2/3 trial of AZD1222 (ChAdOx1 nCoV-19) in healthy adults. For TCRbeta chain sequencing, PBMC samples were collected from trial participants at day 0 and at day 28 after the second dose.

The material was peripheral blood, obtained 28 days after the second AZD1222 dose. The V and J genes are TRBV27 and TRBJ2-5, and TRBD1 aligns with 9 junction nucleotides. The sequence was collected from an adult who received the AZD1222 COVID-19 vaccine. The DNA reads as follows: TGTGCCAGCAGCATCTTGACAGGGGGTCCGGAGACCCAGTACTTC. It is translated as CASSILTGGPETQYF.